The text below deals with one T cell receptor beta chain. It has no known antigen specificity. No much larger clone exists at a distance of one base, and base qualities are not known. CDR1 is given as ENHRY and CDR2 as SYGVKD, both from the germline V gene. From the cysteine through the phenylalanine, the CDR3 covers 14 amino acids. The only DNA kept is the CDR3, 42 bases in frame from the first base. Trimming takes 9 bases off V and 4 bases off J; junction bases not matched to a gene: 9. The collaborating institutions used their own protocols to collect whole blood in K2EDTA tubes. For TCRbeta analysis, collaborator samples were shipped as frozen whole blood, as isolated PBMCs, or as DNA extracted from either sample type. TCRbeta CDR3 regions were amplified from genomic DNA using the immunoSEQ Assay, a bias-controlled multiplex PCR. Under the source paper's analysis protocol: Within the assay, amplification of reference gene primers was used to estimate how many nucleated cells each sample contained. To quantify the absolute abundance of each unique TCRbeta CDR3 rearrangement, sequence reads were collapsed and filtered. Productive Simpson clonality was computed per sample as the square root of Simpson's diversity index over productive rearrangements. TCRdb took over this immuneACCESS table, retaining in-frame rearrangements with V and J assigned. Such tables are incomplete; in checked studies, under half of the missing clones stem from an unresolved V gene, and the remainder is unexplained. That table gives V, J and clone size, and the DNA gave D and trimming. This sample comprises approximately 98,000 clones, around 90% of them detected only once. The ten largest clones represent under 2.5% of the sample.

This entry comes from a study of blood T cell repertoires in COVID-19 (dated by TCRdb to 2018 to 2020). About the full investigation: Samples from collaborators originated in the United States, Italy and Spain and spanned both the acute and convalescent phases of COVID-19. The material from the prospective study consisted of cDNA or gDNA derived from T cells, B-cell-depleted T cells, or PBMCs. Subjects who had been exposed to COVID-19, were actively infected with it, or had recovered from it provided the deeply sampled blood TCRbeta repertoires that made up the dataset. Sample metadata almost always included a de-identified subject ID, COVID-19 status, age in years and sex. The repertoires were released in a freely available public database meant as a resource for research on the immune response to SARS-CoV-2. Samples came from the ongoing ImmuneRACE study (first 160 participants) plus 1,254 subjects from 6 global collaborators. Where available, HLA class I and class II types were obtained from metadata supplied by the sample provider rather than from assay-based typing.

General findings and caveats noted by the study authors: How much clinical and demographic metadata was included differed by source and by participant, and the metadata was provided uncurated.

This TCR was recovered from a human donor in a cohort sampled during active COVID-19. Sequences were obtained from peripheral blood. The sequence is built from TRBV10-3 and TRBJ2-3; 8 middle bases align to TRBD2. For the CDR3, the sequence is CAIRREAASDTQYF. The DNA sequence is as follows: TGTGCCATACGGCGGGAGGCAGCCTCAGATACGCAGTATTTT.